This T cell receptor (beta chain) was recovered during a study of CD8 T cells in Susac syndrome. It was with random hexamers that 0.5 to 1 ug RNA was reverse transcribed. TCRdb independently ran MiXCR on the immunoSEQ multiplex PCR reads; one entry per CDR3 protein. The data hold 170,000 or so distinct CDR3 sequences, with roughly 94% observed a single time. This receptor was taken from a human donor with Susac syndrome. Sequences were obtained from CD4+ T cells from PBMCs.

CDR3: CASSQDRRSGYTF. CDR3 in DNA: TGTGCCAGCAGCCAAGATCGGCGCTCGGGCTACACCTTC. The chain couples TRBV3-1 to TRBJ1-2; the D is unclear. The CDR3 loop spans 13 amino acids. Between the trimmed V and J ends, which lost 0 bases and 8 bases, there was a span of 10 bases. Per germline, CDR1 LGHDT and CDR2 YNNKEL (reference sequence).